The entry below describes one T cell receptor (beta chain). This entry comes from a study of blood T cell repertoires in COVID-19. Study-wide context: Samples of COVID-19 (acute and convalescent) were obtained from the United States, Italy and Spain. From T cells, B-cell-depleted T cells, or PBMCs came the material, which was cDNA or gDNA.

Original processing methods: The assay estimated nucleated cells by amplifying reference gene primers. Some clones are missing from TCRdb's copy, which holds only in-frame ones; the method was immunoSEQ multiplex PCR. The V and J calls and clone size were taken over from that table, and D and trimming were inferred from the DNA. The table includes around 37,000 clones, nearly 90% detected once. V was pared by 4 bases and J by 5 bases, with 11 bases between. The length of the CDR3 is 12 residues. Looked up from germline, CDR1 is GTSNPN and CDR2 is SVGIG (reference sequence). The TCR originated in a man between 60 and 70 years old with active or convalescent COVID-19. The specimen was peripheral blood. The V gene is TRBV30, the J gene TRBJ2-5, with a weak D call TRBD2 (6 bases). CDR3 DNA: TGTGCCTGGAAGGAGGGCCGGGAGACCCAGTACTTC. It codes for CAWKEGRETQYF.